The clone carrying this TCR beta chain was recorded a few times. Antigen specificity is unknown. V lost 3 bases, J lost 2 bases, and 10 bases stayed unmatched. The CDR3 runs 17 residues. CDR1 and CDR2 from the germline V gene are SGHVS and FNYEAQ. The entry originates in a study of cytomegalovirus exposure and HLA in healthy donors. General observations from the study: Analyses of presence and absence presupposed an approximately uniform sequencing depth across donors.

Use of 60 Vbeta and 13 Jbeta primers characterized the PCR. Data came from immunoSEQ multiplex PCR; TCRdb stores just in-frame clones and leaves some out. The data show 80,000 or so clones, roughly 80% seen once. This sequence was found in a woman in her forties in good health and CMV-seronegative. The rearrangement links TRBV7-6 to TRBJ2-1, with 7 bases fitting TRBD1. Input material: PBMCs. CDR3 loop: CASSFGTDELPYNEQFF. The CDR3 nucleotides read TGTGCCAGCAGCTTCGGGACAGATGAACTACCCTACAATGAGCAGTTCTTC. The variable domain in full, with the rest retrieved from reference TRBV7-6 and TRBJ2-1, is GAGVSQSPRYKVTKRGQDVALRCDPISGHVSLYWYRQALGQGPEFLTYFNYEAQQDKSGLPNDRFSAERPEGSISTLTIQRTEQRDSAMYRCASSFGTDELPYNEQFFGPGTRLTVL.